The clone carrying this T cell receptor beta chain was counted only a few times. Libraries were prepared by immunoSEQ multiplex PCR; TCRdb keeps only in-frame clonotypes and omits some of them. This table holds 110,000 to 150,000 clones, approximately 78% found once. This specimen belongs to a study of blood T cell repertoires in COVID-19. V gave up 5 bases and J gave up 1 base, with 14 bases separating them. Germline values: CDR1 PRHDT, CDR2 FYEKMQ (reference sequence). The CDR3 covers 15 residues. Material for sequencing was PBMCs or T cells enriched from blood (not recorded which). This chain connects TRBV13 to TRBJ1-2; TRBD1 might be the D (6 bases). The source is a woman aged 45 to 65 who had recovered from COVID-19. The CDR3 nucleotides read TGTGCCAGCAGCACCTCCGGGACATTTAACTATGGCTACACCTTC. Translation gives CASSTSGTFNYGYTF. The whole variable domain, filled in from reference TRBV13 and TRBJ1-2, reads AAGVIQSPRHLIKEKRETATLKCYPIPRHDTVYWYQQGPGQDPQFLISFYEKMQSDKGSIPDRFSAQQFSDYHSELNMSSLELGDSALYFCASSTSGTFNYGYTFGSGTRLTVV.